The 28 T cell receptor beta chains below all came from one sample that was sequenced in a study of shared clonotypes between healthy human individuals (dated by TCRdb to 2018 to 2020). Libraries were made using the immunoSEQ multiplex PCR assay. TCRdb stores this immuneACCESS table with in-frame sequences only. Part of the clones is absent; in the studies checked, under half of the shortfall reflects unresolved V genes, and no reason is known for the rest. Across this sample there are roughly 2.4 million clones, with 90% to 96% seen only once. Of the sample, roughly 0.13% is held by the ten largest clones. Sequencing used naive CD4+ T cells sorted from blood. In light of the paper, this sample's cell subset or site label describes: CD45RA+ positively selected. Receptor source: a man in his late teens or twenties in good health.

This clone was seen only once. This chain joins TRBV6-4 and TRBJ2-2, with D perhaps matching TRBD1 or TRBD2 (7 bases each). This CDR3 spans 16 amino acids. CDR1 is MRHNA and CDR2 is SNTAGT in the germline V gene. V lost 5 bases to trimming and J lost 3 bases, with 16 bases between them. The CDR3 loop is CASSTTGAGDTGELFF. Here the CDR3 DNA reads TGTGCCAGCAGTACCACAGGGGCGGGGGACACCGGGGAGCTGTTTTTT.

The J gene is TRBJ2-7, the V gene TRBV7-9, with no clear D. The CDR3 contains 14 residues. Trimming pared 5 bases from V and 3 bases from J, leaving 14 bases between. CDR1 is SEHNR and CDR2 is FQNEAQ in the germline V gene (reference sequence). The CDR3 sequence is CASSAPQVLYEQYF. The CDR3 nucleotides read TGTGCCAGCAGCGCTCCGCAGGTCCTCTACGAGCAGTACTTC.

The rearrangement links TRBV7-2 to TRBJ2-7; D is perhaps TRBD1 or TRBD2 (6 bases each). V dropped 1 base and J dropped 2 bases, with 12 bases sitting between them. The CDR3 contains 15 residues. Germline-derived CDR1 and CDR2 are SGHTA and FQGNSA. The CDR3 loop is CASSLGGALPYEQYF. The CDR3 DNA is TGTGCCAGCAGCTTAGGGGGGGCTCTCCCCTACGAGCAGTACTTC.

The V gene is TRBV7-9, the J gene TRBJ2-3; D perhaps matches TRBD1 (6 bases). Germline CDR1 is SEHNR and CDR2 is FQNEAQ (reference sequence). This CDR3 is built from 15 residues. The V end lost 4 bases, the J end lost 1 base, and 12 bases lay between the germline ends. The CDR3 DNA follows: TGTGCCAGCAGCTCGCAGGGGCCTCGCACAGATACGCAGTATTTT. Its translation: CASSSQGPRTDTQYF.

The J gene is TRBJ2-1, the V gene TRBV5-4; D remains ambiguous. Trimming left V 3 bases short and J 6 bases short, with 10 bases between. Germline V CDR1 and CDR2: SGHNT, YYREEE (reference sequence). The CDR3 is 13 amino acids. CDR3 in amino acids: CASSSLGFNEQFF. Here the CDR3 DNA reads TGTGCCAGCAGCTCCCTGGGTTTCAATGAGCAGTTCTTC.

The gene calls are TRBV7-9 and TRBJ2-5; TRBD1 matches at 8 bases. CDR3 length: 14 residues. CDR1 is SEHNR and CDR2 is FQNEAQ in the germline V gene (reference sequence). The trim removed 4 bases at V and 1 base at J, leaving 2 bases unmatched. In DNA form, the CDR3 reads TGTGCCAGCAGCTCGGACAGGGCCCAAGAGACCCAGTACTTC. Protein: CASSSDRAQETQYF.

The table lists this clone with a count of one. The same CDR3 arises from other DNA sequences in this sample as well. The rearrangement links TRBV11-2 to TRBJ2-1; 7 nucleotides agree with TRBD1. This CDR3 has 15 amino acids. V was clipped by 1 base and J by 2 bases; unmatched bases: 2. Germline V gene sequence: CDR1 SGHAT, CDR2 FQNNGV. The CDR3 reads CASSLGQGAYNEQFF. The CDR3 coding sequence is TGTGCCAGCAGCTTAGGACAGGGAGCCTACAATGAGCAGTTCTTC.

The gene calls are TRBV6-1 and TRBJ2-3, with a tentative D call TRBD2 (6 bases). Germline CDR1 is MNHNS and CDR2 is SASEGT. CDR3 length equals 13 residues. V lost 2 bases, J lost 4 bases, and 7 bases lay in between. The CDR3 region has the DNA TGTGCCAGCAGTGAAAGGGACTCAGATACGCAGTATTTT. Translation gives CASSERDSDTQYF.

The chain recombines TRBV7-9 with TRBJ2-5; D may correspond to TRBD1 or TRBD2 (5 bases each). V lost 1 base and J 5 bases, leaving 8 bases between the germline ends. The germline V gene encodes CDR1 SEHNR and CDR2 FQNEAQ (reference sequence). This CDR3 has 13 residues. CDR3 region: CASSLGRDETQYF. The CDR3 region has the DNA TGTGCCAGCAGCTTAGGCAGGGACGAGACCCAGTACTTC.

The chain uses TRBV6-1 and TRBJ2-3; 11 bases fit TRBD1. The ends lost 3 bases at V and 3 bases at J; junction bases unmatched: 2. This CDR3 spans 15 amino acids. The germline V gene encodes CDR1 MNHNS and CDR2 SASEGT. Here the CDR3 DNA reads TGTGCCAGCAGTGACGGACAGGGGGCGACAGATACGCAGTATTTT. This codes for CASSDGQGATDTQYF.

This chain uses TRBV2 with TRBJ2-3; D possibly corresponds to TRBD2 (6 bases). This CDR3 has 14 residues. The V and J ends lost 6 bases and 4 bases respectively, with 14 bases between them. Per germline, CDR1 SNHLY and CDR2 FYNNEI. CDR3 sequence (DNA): TGTGCCAGCAGATTAGCGGATTCTTCAGATACGCAGTATTTT. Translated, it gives CASRLADSSDTQYF.

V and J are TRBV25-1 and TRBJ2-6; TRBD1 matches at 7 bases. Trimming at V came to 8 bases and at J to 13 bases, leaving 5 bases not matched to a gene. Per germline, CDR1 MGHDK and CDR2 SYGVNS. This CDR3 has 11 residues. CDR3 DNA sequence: TGTGCCAGCTCCCACAGGGGAGTCCTGACTTTC. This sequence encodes CASSHRGVLTF.

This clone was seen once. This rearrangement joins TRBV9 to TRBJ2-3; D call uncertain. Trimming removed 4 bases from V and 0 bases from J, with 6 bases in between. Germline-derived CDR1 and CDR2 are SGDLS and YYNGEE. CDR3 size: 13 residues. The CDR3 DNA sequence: TGTGCCAGCAGCTATGGGAGCACAGATACGCAGTATTTT. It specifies CASSYGSTDTQYF.

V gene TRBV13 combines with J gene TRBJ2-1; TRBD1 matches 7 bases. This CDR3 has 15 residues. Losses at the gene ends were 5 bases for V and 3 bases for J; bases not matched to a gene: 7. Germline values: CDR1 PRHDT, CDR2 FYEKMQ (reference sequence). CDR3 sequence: CASSPDRKSYNEQFF. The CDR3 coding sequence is TGTGCCAGCAGCCCGGACAGGAAGAGCTACAATGAGCAGTTCTTC.

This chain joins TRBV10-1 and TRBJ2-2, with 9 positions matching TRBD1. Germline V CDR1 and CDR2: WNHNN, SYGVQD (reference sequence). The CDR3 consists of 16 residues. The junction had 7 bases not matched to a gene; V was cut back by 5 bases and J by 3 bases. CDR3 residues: CASSSRQGGDTGELFF. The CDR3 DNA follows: TGCGCCAGCAGTTCCCGACAGGGGGGCGACACCGGGGAGCTGTTTTTT.

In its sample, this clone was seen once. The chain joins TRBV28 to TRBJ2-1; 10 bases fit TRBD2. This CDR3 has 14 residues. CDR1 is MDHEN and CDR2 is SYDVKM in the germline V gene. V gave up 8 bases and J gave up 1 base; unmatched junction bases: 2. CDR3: CASVAGGSYNEQFF. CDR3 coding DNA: TGTGCCAGCGTAGCGGGGGGTTCCTACAATGAGCAGTTCTTC.

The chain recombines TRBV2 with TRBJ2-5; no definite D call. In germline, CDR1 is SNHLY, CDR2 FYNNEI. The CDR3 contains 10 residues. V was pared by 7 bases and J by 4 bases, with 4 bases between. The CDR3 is CASKTETQYF. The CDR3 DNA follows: TGTGCCAGCAAAACAGAGACCCAGTACTTC. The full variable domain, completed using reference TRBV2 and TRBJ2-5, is EPEVTQTPSHQVTQMGQEVILRCVPISNHLYFYWYRQILGQKVEFLVSFYNNEISEKSEIFDDQFSVERPDGSNFTLKIRSTKLEDSAMYFCASKTETQYFGPGTRLLVL.

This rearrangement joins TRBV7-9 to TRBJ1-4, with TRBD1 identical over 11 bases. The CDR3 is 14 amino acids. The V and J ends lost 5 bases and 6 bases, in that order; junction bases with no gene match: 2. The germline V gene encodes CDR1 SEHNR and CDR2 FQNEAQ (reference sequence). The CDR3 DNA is TGTGCCAGCAGCCTGGACAGGGGGCATGAAAAACTGTTTTTT. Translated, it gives CASSLDRGHEKLFF.

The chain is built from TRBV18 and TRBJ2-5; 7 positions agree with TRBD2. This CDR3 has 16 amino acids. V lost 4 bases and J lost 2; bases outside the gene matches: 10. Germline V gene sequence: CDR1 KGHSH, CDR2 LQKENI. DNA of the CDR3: TGTGCCAGCTCACGTAACCTAGCGGAGATTCAAGAGACCCAGTACTTC. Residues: CASSRNLAEIQETQYF.

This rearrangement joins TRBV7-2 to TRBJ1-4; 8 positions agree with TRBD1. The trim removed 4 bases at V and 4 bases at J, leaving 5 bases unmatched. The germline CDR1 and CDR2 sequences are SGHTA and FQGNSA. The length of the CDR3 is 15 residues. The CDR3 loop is CASSSRQGNNEKLFF. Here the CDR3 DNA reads TGTGCCAGCAGCTCGCGACAGGGGAATAATGAAAAACTGTTTTTT.

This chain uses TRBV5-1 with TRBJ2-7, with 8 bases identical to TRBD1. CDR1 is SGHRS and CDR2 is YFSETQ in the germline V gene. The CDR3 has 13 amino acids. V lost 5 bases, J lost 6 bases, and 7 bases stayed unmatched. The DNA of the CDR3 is TGCGCCAGCAGTGTGGGACAGGCACTCGAGCAGTACTTC. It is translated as CASSVGQALEQYF.

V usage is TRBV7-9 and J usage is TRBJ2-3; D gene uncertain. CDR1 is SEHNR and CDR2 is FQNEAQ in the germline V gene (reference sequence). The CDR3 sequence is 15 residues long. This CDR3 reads CASSVAGSSTDTQYF. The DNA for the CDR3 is TGTGCAAGCTCGGTGGCAGGCTCTAGCACAGATACGCAGTATTTT.

The CDR3 bases are TGTGCCAGCAGCTTGGGAGGACAGGGGACATCCTACGAGCAGTACTTC. This codes for CASSLGGQGTSYEQYF. This chain links TRBV5-4 with TRBJ2-7; 9 bases match TRBD1. Per the germline V gene, CDR1 is SGHNT and CDR2 is YYREEE (reference sequence). The CDR3 spans 16 residues. V lost 0 bases to trimming and J lost 1 base; unmatched junction nucleotides: 5.

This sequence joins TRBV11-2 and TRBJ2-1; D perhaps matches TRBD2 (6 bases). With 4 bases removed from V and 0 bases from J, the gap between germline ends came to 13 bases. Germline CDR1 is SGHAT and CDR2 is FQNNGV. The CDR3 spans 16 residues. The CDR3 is CASSSLAAVSYNEQFF. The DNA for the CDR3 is TGTGCCAGCAGCTCATTAGCGGCCGTCTCCTACAATGAGCAGTTCTTC.

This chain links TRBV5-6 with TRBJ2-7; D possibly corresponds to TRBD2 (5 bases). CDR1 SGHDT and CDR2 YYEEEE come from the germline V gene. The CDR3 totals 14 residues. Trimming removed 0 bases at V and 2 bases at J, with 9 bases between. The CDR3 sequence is CASSLGTQTYEQYF. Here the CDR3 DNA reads TGTGCCAGCAGCTTGGGGACTCAAACCTACGAGCAGTACTTC.

CDR3 amino acids: CAISEFSGGASDTQYF. In DNA form, the CDR3 reads TGTGCCATCAGTGAGTTCAGCGGGGGGGCCTCGGATACGCAGTATTTT. V gene TRBV10-3 combines with J gene TRBJ2-3; 10 nucleotides match TRBD2. Unmatched junction bases numbered 7, after V lost 1 base and J lost 6 bases. CDR1 and CDR2 (germline): ENHRY, SYGVKD. The CDR3 runs 16 residues.

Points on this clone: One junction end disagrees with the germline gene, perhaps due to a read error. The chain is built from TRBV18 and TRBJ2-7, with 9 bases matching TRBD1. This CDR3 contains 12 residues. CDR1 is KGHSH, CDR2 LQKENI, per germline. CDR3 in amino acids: CASSPLGGQGEF. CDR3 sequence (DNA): TGTGCCAGCTCACCCCTGGGGGGACAGGGCGAATTC. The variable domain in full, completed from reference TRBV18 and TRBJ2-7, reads NAGVMQNPRHLVRRRGQEARLRCSPMKGHSHVYWYRQLPEEGLKFMVYLQKENIIDESGMPKERFSAEFPKEGPSILRIQQVVRGDSAAYFCASSPLGGQGEFGPGTRLTVT.

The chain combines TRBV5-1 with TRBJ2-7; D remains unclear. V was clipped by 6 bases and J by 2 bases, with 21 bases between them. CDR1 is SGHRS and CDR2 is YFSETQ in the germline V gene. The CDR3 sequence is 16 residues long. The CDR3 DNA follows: TGCGCCAGCACCCCCGGCTCGCTAGGGCTTACCTACGAGCAGTACTTC. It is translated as CASTPGSLGLTYEQYF.